These 22 T cell receptor beta chains came from one sample sequenced in a study of blood T cell repertoires in COVID-19. The assay was immunoSEQ multiplex PCR, and TCRdb's table has in-frame clones only and misses some. This sample has 150,000 to 200,000 clones, with 82% found just once. The material sequenced was PBMCs or T cells enriched from blood (not recorded which). Receptors originate from a man in his forties or fifties who had recovered from COVID-19.

The chain is built from TRBV27 and TRBJ1-1; D remains unclear. The CDR3 runs 14 residues. With 0 bases removed from V and 5 bases from J, the gap between germline ends came to 10 bases. CDR1 is MNHEY and CDR2 is SMNVEV in the germline V gene (reference sequence). CDR3 DNA sequence: TGTGCCAGCAGTTTATCGACTAGAGGGACTGAAGCTTTCTTT. Amino acid sequence: CASSLSTRGTEAFF.

This chain links TRBV19 with TRBJ2-7; 9 positions agree with TRBD2. Looked up from germline, CDR1 is LNHDA and CDR2 is SQIVND (reference sequence). CDR3 size: 20 residues. Trimming cost V 0 bases and J 0 bases; bases outside gene matches: 15. Here the CDR3 DNA reads TGTGCCAGTAGTATAGATCACCCACTCAGCGGGAGGCTGGGCTCCTACGAGCAGTACTTC. Amino acids: CASSIDHPLSGRLGSYEQYF.

This clone was found once. The chain recombines TRBV4-1 with TRBJ2-3, with 12 bases matching TRBD2. CDR1 and CDR2 from the germline V gene are MGHRA and YSYEKL. The CDR3 consists of 16 residues. The V and J ends lost 4 bases and 1 base, in that order; junction bases with no gene match: 3. CDR3 region: CASSPRLAGGTDTQYF. In DNA, the CDR3 is TGCGCCAGCAGCCCAAGACTAGCGGGAGGCACAGATACGCAGTATTTT.

This clone is a singleton in its sample. The chain joins TRBV7-8 to TRBJ1-4; possible D gene TRBD1, 5 bases. Trimming pared 0 bases from V and 6 bases from J, leaving 11 bases between. The CDR3 is 15 residues long. From germline, CDR1 is SGHVS and CDR2 FQNEAQ. This CDR3 reads CASSLAGTSYEKLFF. CDR3 bases: TGTGCCAGCAGCTTAGCAGGGACTTCCTATGAAAAACTGTTTTTT.

This clone showed up just once. V usage is TRBV10-3 and J usage is TRBJ2-2; the match to TRBD2 covers 7 bases. The CDR3 is 15 amino acids. Germline loops: CDR1 ENHRY, CDR2 SYGVKD. Trimming took 6 bases from V and 4 from J; bases not matched to a gene: 8. The CDR3: CAIRGVGGSTGELFF. Here the CDR3 DNA reads TGTGCCATCAGAGGGGTAGGCGGGAGCACCGGGGAGCTGTTTTTT.

The J gene is TRBJ2-2, the V gene TRBV5-1; D remains ambiguous. Trimming shortened V by 4 bases and J by 1 base, and 11 bases separated the two germline ends. CDR1 is SGHRS, CDR2 YFSETQ, per germline. This CDR3 has 15 residues. The CDR3 nucleotides read TGCGCCAGCAGCCTCGATAGCATGAACACCGGGGAGCTGTTTTTT. Translating it yields CASSLDSMNTGELFF.

The chain joins TRBV12-3 or TRBV12-4 to TRBJ1-2, with 7 positions matching TRBD1. V was clipped by 4 bases and J by 7 bases; unmatched bases: 6. CDR3 size: 13 residues. CDR3 nucleotides: TGTGCCAGCAGTTCGACAGGGTCTCGTGGCTACACCTTC. It encodes CASSSTGSRGYTF.

This chain uses TRBV19 with TRBJ2-5; no firm D call. Per the germline V gene, CDR1 is LNHDA and CDR2 is SQIVND (reference sequence). The CDR3 sequence is 14 residues long. V was shortened by 4 bases and J by 2 bases, with 11 bases between the two germline ends. The CDR3 coding sequence is TGTGCCAGTAGTAGTTTACAAACACAAGAGACCCAGTACTTC. It encodes CASSSLQTQETQYF.

The rearrangement links TRBV19 to TRBJ2-2; no firm D call. CDR3 length: 11 residues. Germline values: CDR1 LNHDA, CDR2 SQIVND (reference sequence). Trimming left V 8 bases short and J 9 bases short, with 10 bases between. The DNA of the CDR3 is TGTGCCAGTCAATTGGGCCGGGAGCTGTTTTTT. Translating it yields CASQLGRELFF.

The chain links TRBV4-1 to TRBJ1-6; 7 positions agree with TRBD1. The CDR3 is made up of 18 amino acids. Germline CDR1 and CDR2: MGHRA and YSYEKL. V trimming: 1 base; J trimming: 8 bases; junction bases outside the gene matches: 14. CDR3 in amino acids: CASSQASPGQRSYSPLHF. Written as DNA, the CDR3 is TGCGCCAGCAGCCAAGCGTCTCCGGGACAGCGGTCGTATTCACCCCTCCACTTT.

This clone was seen a few times. The gene calls are TRBV28 and TRBJ1-6, with 7 bases that match TRBD1. CDR1 and CDR2 from the germline V gene are MDHEN and SYDVKM. Trimming took 6 bases from V and 7 from J; bases not matched to a gene: 9. The CDR3 totals 15 residues. CDR3 sequence reads: CASRLPTGTNSPLHF. The CDR3 DNA reads TGTGCCAGCAGATTACCGACAGGGACGAATTCACCCCTCCACTTT.

The chain is built from TRBV5-1 and TRBJ2-2; 10 positions agree with TRBD2. CDR3 length: 15 amino acids. The germline V gene has CDR1 SGHRS and CDR2 YFSETQ. The J segment lost 8 bases and the V segment lost 2 bases, leaving 6 bases of the junction unmatched. DNA for the CDR3: TGCGCCAGCAGCTTCGGTAGCGGGGGGACTGGGGAGCTGTTTTTT. Translating gives CASSFGSGGTGELFF.

The rearrangement links TRBV4-1 to TRBJ1-4; weak D call: TRBD1 (5 bases). CDR3 size: 14 residues. The germline V and J ends were trimmed by 1 base and 6 bases, with 9 bases remaining between them. Germline loops: CDR1 MGHRA, CDR2 YSYEKL. In DNA, the CDR3 is TGCGCCAGCAGCCAAGGACAGCTAGATGAAAAACTGTTTTTT. Residues: CASSQGQLDEKLFF.

This sequence joins TRBV12-3 or TRBV12-4 and TRBJ1-2, with TRBD1 identical over 11 bases. This CDR3 spans 13 amino acids. J lost 7 bases, V lost 5 bases, and 3 bases had no gene match. CDR3 sequence: CASSQDRGLGYTF. The DNA of the CDR3 is TGTGCCAGCAGTCAGGACAGGGGGCTTGGCTACACCTTC.

This chain connects TRBV28 to TRBJ1-2; unclear D gene. Trimming cost V 5 bases and J 5 bases, with 9 bases left between them. CDR3 length: 12 amino acids. CDR1 is MDHEN, CDR2 SYDVKM, per germline. Here the CDR3 reads CASSPGGYGYTF. As DNA, the CDR3 is TGTGCCAGCAGTCCGGGCGGGTATGGCTACACCTTC.

This chain joins TRBV7-6 and TRBJ2-7, with a possible D match to TRBD1 (6 bases). CDR3 length equals 14 residues. V shed 5 bases and J shed 0 bases, with 11 bases lying between them. Germline V CDR1 and CDR2: SGHVS, FNYEAQ. The CDR3 reads CASSHMTGSYEQYF. For the CDR3, the DNA is TGTGCCAGCAGCCATATGACAGGCTCCTACGAGCAGTACTTC.

This chain links TRBV10-3 with TRBJ2-5, with 9 bases aligning to TRBD1. This CDR3 has 15 residues. With 3 bases clipped from V and 7 bases from J, the junction kept 9 bases outside the gene matches. Germline CDR1 reads ENHRY; CDR2 reads SYGVKD. The CDR3 nucleotides read TGTGCCATCAGTGACCCAAACGGACAGGGGTGGACCCAGTACTTC. Its protein product is CAISDPNGQGWTQYF.

The rearrangement joins TRBV5-1 to TRBJ2-1; 8 positions match TRBD1. J lost 8 bases, V lost 5 bases, and 3 bases had no gene match. The CDR3 extends over 12 amino acids. In germline, CDR1 is SGHRS, CDR2 YFSETQ. The CDR3 loop is CASRLDRDEQFF. DNA for the CDR3: TGCGCCAGCAGACTGGACAGGGATGAGCAGTTCTTC.

The rearrangement links TRBV19 to TRBJ1-1, with D hard to call. The CDR3 runs 15 residues. Deletions cut 0 bases from V and 0 bases from J, with 8 bases between. Looked up from germline, CDR1 is LNHDA and CDR2 is SQIVND (reference sequence). The CDR3 nucleotides are TGTGCCAGTAGTATAGAGGGCTACATGAACACTGAAGCTTTCTTT. The encoded protein is CASSIEGYMNTEAFF.

This chain uses TRBV19 with TRBJ2-7; the match to TRBD2 covers 15 bases. V lost 6 bases and J lost 7; bases outside the gene matches: 7. Germline CDR1 is LNHDA and CDR2 is SQIVND (reference sequence). The CDR3 has 15 residues. The CDR3: CASSGLAGGPGEQYF. In nucleotides, the CDR3 is TGTGCCAGTAGCGGACTAGCGGGAGGGCCGGGTGAGCAGTACTTC.

This rearrangement joins TRBV6-1 to TRBJ1-1, with D tentatively TRBD1 (5 bases). The germline gives CDR1 MNHNS, CDR2 SASEGT. V was trimmed by 2 bases and J by 3 bases, leaving 7 bases between them. The CDR3 has 13 residues. DNA of the CDR3: TGTGCCAGCAGTGAACCCAGGGACACTGAAGCTTTCTTT. Its translation: CASSEPRDTEAFF.

V usage is TRBV7-3 and J usage is TRBJ1-5, with D uncertain. Germline-derived CDR1 and CDR2 are SGHTA and FQGTGA. Trimming left V 2 bases short and J 9 bases short, with 11 bases between. This CDR3 spans 13 amino acids. CDR3: CASSLGPGRPQHF. CDR3 sequence (DNA): TGTGCCAGCAGCTTAGGTCCAGGCCGGCCCCAGCATTTT.